This TCR beta chain comes out of a study of control samples from healthy donors and cancer patients. Assay used: immunoSEQ multiplex PCR; TCRdb lists only in-frame clones, some missing. Among over 40,000 clones listed, about 88% were seen once. The CDR3 sequence is 14 residues long. CDR1 and CDR2 from the germline V gene are MDHEN and SYDVKM. V trimming: 6 bases; J trimming: 2 bases; junction bases outside the gene matches: 2. V is TRBV28 and J is TRBJ1-5; 9 positions match TRBD1. The source of this sequence is a man aged 50 to 60 with head and neck cancer. The sample taken for sequencing was PBMCs. The DNA of the CDR3 is TGTGCCAGCAGACGGACAGGGGGCAATCAGCCCCAGCATTTT. It yields the protein CASRRTGGNQPQHF.